This TCR beta chain was sequenced in a study of cytomegalovirus exposure and HLA in healthy donors. The PCR used 60 Vbeta and 13 Jbeta primers. Clones were sequenced by immunoSEQ multiplex PCR, and TCRdb holds only the in-frame ones, with some missing. This table has approximately 150,000 clones, under 80% appearing once. The V gene lost 1 base and the J gene lost 0 bases, with 9 bases spanning the gap. Germline CDR1 is LNHDA and CDR2 is SQIVND (reference sequence). This CDR3 is built from 15 residues. Sequenced material: PBMCs. The chain has TRBV19 and TRBJ1-1; D might be TRBD1 (5 bases). This clonotype originated in a human donor in good health. CDR3: CASSIAAGMNTEAFF. The DNA for the CDR3 is TGTGCCAGTAGTATAGCGGCAGGGATGAACACTGAAGCTTTCTTT.